Included here is one T cell receptor (beta chain) sequence, with context. The antigen remains undetermined. This specimen belongs to a study of T cells expressing NK-cell markers. Across the whole study: Sorted CD3+CD56+NKG2C+, CD3+CD56+NKG2C- and CD3+CD56-NKG2C+ T cells supplied TCR beta repertoires. Study results and caveats: These same clonotypes (in a few donors) also led the CD3+CD56-NKG2C+ fraction.

TCRdb re-called the 5' RACE reads; one entry per CDR3 protein, DNA not given. Found here are about 260,000 distinct CDR3 sequences; the top ten clones hold about 0.4%. CDR3 length: 16 amino acids. Germline CDR1 and CDR2: MDHEN and SYDVKM. The chain combines TRBV28 with TRBJ2-3; TCRdb's D call, TRBD1, is unchecked because there is no DNA. Sequenced sample: blood T cells: a sorted CD56 or NKG2C T cell subset, CD4+ or CD8+ T cells, or bulk PBMC T cells (not recorded which). This clonotype originated in a man aged 18 to 35 in good health. CDR3 residues: CASSSPGQGGADTQYF.